One sample yielded the 2 T cell receptor beta chains listed below, sequenced in a study of blood T cell repertoires in COVID-19. Assay used: immunoSEQ multiplex PCR; TCRdb lists only in-frame clones, some missing. The table has about 160,000 clones, around 86% seen once. Source material: peripheral blood. These receptors originate from a man aged 70 or older who had recovered from COVID-19.

The genes are TRBV7-9 and TRBJ2-1; 9 bases are shared with TRBD1. This CDR3 contains 15 residues. V lost 5 bases to trimming and J lost 9 bases; unmatched junction nucleotides: 11. Germline V gives CDR1 SEHNR, CDR2 FQNEAQ (reference sequence). In nucleotides, the CDR3 is TGTGCCAGCAGCCCGCCCGGGACAGGGAAGGGTGAGCAGTTCTTC. Amino acid sequence: CASSPPGTGKGEQFF.

J is TRBJ2-5 and V is TRBV29-1; 11 nucleotides match TRBD2. The CDR3 has 13 amino acids. Germline-derived CDR1 and CDR2 are SQVTM and ANQGSEA. After removal of 5 bases from V and 5 bases from J, the junction contained 4 bases not matched to a gene. CDR3 residues: CSVLTSGTETQYF. The CDR3 DNA reads TGCAGCGTTTTGACTAGCGGGACGGAGACCCAGTACTTC. Combining the CDR3 with reference TRBV29-1 and TRBJ2-5 gives the whole variable domain SAVISQKPSRDICQRGTSLTIQCQVDSQVTMMFWYRQQPGQSLTLIATANQGSEATYESGFVIDKFPISRPNLTFSTLTVSNMSPEDSSIYLCSVLTSGTETQYFGPGTRLLVL.